This is a list of T cell receptor beta chains from one sample in a study of blood T cells in healthy people across ages. A single record per CDR3 protein comes from TCRdb applying MiXCR to the 5' RACE reads. The repertoire consists of 650,000 to 1,000,000 distinct CDR3 sequences, with about 45% occurring once and the leading ten covering 15% to 20%. The sequenced sample was blood. Every receptor here comes from a man of 80 years or more in good health. The CDR3 runs from the conserved cysteine through the conserved F or W. The order of the fields is J gene, V gene, D gene, clone size, CDR3 protein, CDR3 DNA. A D gene is named only where the DNA matches it firmly. Size tells how often a clone was seen (once, few, many) or the class of an expanded clone, and some rows leave it out.

>TRBJ2-5|TRBV20-1|TRBD1|-
CSARTVVQGAHYEQYF
TGCAGTGCTAGGACGGTGGTACAGGGGGCGCATTATGAGCAGTACTTC
>TRBJ2-2|TRBV9|-|-
CASTPRGSNTGELFF
TGTGCCAGCACCCCACGAGGGTCAAACACCGGGGAGCTGTTTTTT
>TRBJ1-2|TRBV6-2/TRBV6-3|-|-
CASSKNGYGYTF
TGTGCCAGCAGTAAGAATGGGTATGGCTACACCTTC
>TRBJ1-6|TRBV19|-|-
CASSYRDTSSYNSPLHF
TGTGCCAGTAGTTACCGGGACACGAGCTCCTATAATTCACCCCTCCACTTT
>TRBJ2-3|TRBV12-3/TRBV12-4|-|-
CASSVRVGTDTQYF
TGTGCCAGCAGTGTGAGGGTGGGAACAGATACGCAGTATTTT
>TRBJ2-7|TRBV6-1|-|-
CASSPRPDEQYF
TGTGCCAGCAGTCCCCGGCCAGACGAGCAGTACTTC
>TRBJ1-6|TRBV5-6|-|-
CASSLVGARYNSPLHF
TGTGCCAGCAGCTTGGTAGGGGCCCGCTATAATTCACCCCTCCACTTT
>TRBJ1-4|TRBV5-5|-|-
CASRAYRDGVGGNEKLFF
TGTGCCAGCAGGGCATACAGGGATGGCGTCGGGGGTAATGAAAAACTGTTTTTT
>TRBJ1-5|TRBV29-1|-|few
CSVEFGRGQPQHF
TGCAGCGTTGAATTCGGCAGGGGACAGCCCCAGCATTTT
>TRBJ2-1|TRBV11-2|TRBD1|few
CASSLGGQFNEQFF
TGTGCCAGCAGCCTAGGGGGACAGTTCAATGAGCAGTTCTTC
>TRBJ2-5|TRBV18|-|-
CASSPPGNQETQYF
TGTGCCAGCTCACCACCTGGAAACCAAGAGACCCAGTACTTC
>TRBJ2-7|TRBV6-2/TRBV6-3|-|-
CASSPTRPPREQYF
TGTGCCAGCAGCCCCACTAGACCTCCACGCGAGCAGTACTTC
>TRBJ2-7|TRBV12-3/TRBV12-4|-|-
CASATLQGIPYEQYF
TGTGCCAGCGCAACCCTCCAGGGTATCCCCTACGAGCAGTACTTC
>TRBJ2-5|TRBV24-1|-|-
CATSDFPGPEVETQYF
TGTGCCACCAGTGATTTCCCAGGGCCCGAAGTAGAGACCCAGTACTTC
>TRBJ1-2|TRBV5-1|TRBD1|few
CASSSGQVGANYGYTF
TGCGCCAGCAGCTCGGGACAGGTGGGAGCTAACTATGGCTACACCTTC
>TRBJ2-3|TRBV4-1|TRBD2|-
CASSQVLAGVGTDTQYF
TGCGCCAGCAGCCAAGTTCTAGCGGGAGTTGGCACAGATACGCAGTATTTT
>TRBJ1-6|TRBV11-2|-|-
CASSLREVYNSPLHF
TGTGCCAGCAGCTTAAGAGAGGTCTATAATTCACCCCTCCACTTT
>TRBJ2-3|TRBV2|-|-
CASSPGGRSTDTQYF
TGTGCCAGCAGTCCTGGGGGGAGGAGCACAGATACGCAGTATTTT
>TRBJ2-5|TRBV20-1|TRBD2|-
CSARRVAGVTDNEQYF
TGCAGTGCTAGAAGAGTGGCGGGAGTTACGGACAATGAGCAGTACTTC
>TRBJ2-5|TRBV27|TRBD1|-
CASSPGDSLQETQYF
TGTGCCAGCAGTCCAGGGGACAGTCTGCAAGAGACCCAGTACTTC
>TRBJ1-5|TRBV30|-|-
CAWSVGTRNQPQHF
TGTGCCTGGAGTGTAGGGACGCGCAATCAGCCCCAGCATTTT
>TRBJ2-1|TRBV20-1|TRBD2|-
CSARGPLFAGGTYNEQFF
TGCAGTGCTAGGGGTCCCCTTTTCGCGGGAGGGACCTACAATGAGCAGTTCTTC
>TRBJ2-7|TRBV7-2|TRBD1|few
CASSSRAGGTYEQYF
TGTGCCAGCAGCTCGCGGGCAGGGGGAACCTACGAGCAGTACTTC
>TRBJ1-2|TRBV3-1|-|-
CASSQGQGKYGYTF
TGTGCCAGCAGCCAAGGGCAGGGGAAGTATGGCTACACCTTC
>TRBJ1-4|TRBV2|-|once
CASTRPQSSREKLFF
TGTGCCAGCACCCGACCCCAGTCATCTCGAGAAAAACTGTTTTTT
>TRBJ2-4|TRBV6-2/TRBV6-3|TRBD2|-
CASIGGSGETNRAKNIQYF
TGTGCCAGCATCGGTGGGAGCGGGGAAACCAACAGAGCCAAAAACATTCAGTACTTC
>TRBJ1-2|TRBV6-6|-|-
CASSYGIYGYTF
TGTGCCAGCAGTTACGGGATCTATGGCTACACCTTC
>TRBJ2-7|TRBV7-2|TRBD1|many
CASSSEDRGLSYEQYF
TGTGCCAGCAGCTCGGAAGACAGGGGACTCTCCTACGAGCAGTACTTC
>TRBJ1-2|TRBV27|TRBD1|few
CASSLWAGGHIGYGYTF
TGTGCCAGCAGTTTATGGGCAGGGGGGCATATAGGGTATGGCTACACCTTC
>TRBJ2-3|TRBV7-2|-|-
CASSLLKDGVDTQYF
TGTGCCAGCAGCTTGCTCAAGGACGGAGTGGATACGCAGTATTTT
>TRBJ2-7|TRBV5-1|-|many
CASSLELAGTYEQYF
TGCGCCAGCAGCTTGGAGCTAGCCGGAACCTACGAGCAGTACTTC
>TRBJ2-1|TRBV7-8|TRBD2|-
CASSLMGTSYNEQFF
TGTGCCAGCAGCTTAATGGGGACTAGCTACAATGAGCAGTTCTTC
>TRBJ1-2|TRBV27|TRBD1|few
CASSLLGTGRKGYTF
TGTGCCAGCAGTTTACTGGGGACAGGGAGAAAGGGCTACACCTTC
>TRBJ2-4|TRBV6-6|-|-
CASTSDRQLAKNIQYF
TGTGCCAGCACCTCGGACAGACAGCTAGCCAAAAACATTCAGTACTTC
>TRBJ2-2|TRBV18|-|-
CASSPSGGTRNTGELFF
TGTGCCAGCTCACCATCCGGAGGGACACGGAACACCGGGGAGCTGTTTTTT
>TRBJ2-3|TRBV29-1|-|-
CSVVWGLRTDTQYF
TGCAGCGTTGTTTGGGGCCTCCGGACAGATACGCAGTATTTT
>TRBJ2-2|TRBV20-1|-|many
CSASQGAPGTGELFF
TGCAGTGCTAGCCAGGGCGCCCCGGGCACCGGGGAGCTGTTTTTT
>TRBJ2-3|TRBV20-1|-|few
CSARDPDYTDTQYF
TGCAGTGCTAGAGATCCGGATTACACAGATACGCAGTATTTT
>TRBJ2-1|TRBV4-3|TRBD2|-
CASSQPIPPAGGEQFF
TGCGCCAGCAGCCAACCAATCCCCCCAGCGGGGGGGGAGCAGTTCTTC
>TRBJ2-7|TRBV5-1|TRBD1|-
CASSWGQGPYERYF
TGCGCCAGCAGCTGGGGACAGGGCCCCTACGAGCGGTACTTC
>TRBJ2-1|TRBV4-2|TRBD2|few
CASSQELAGASYNEQFF
TGTGCCAGCAGCCAAGAACTAGCGGGAGCATCCTACAATGAGCAGTTCTTC
>TRBJ2-1|TRBV28|TRBD1|-
CASSSWTGRAYNEQFF
TGTGCCAGCAGTTCCTGGACAGGGAGAGCCTACAATGAGCAGTTCTTC
>TRBJ1-1|TRBV29-1|TRBD1|few
CSAEGARTEAFF
TGCAGCGCCGAGGGGGCGAGGACTGAAGCTTTCTTT
>TRBJ2-7|TRBV7-8|TRBD2|-
CASSLEGIIGLAGGPVKYEQYF
TGTGCCAGCAGCCTCGAGGGGATTATTGGACTAGCGGGAGGGCCAGTAAAATACGAGCAGTACTTC
>TRBJ1-6|TRBV20-1|TRBD1|-
CSAQDREGGYSPLHF
TGCAGTGCTCAGGACAGGGAGGGAGGATATTCACCCCTCCACTTT
>TRBJ2-4|TRBV12-3/TRBV12-4|-|few
CASSLDAGNIQYF
TGTGCCAGCAGTTTAGATGCGGGAAACATTCAGTACTTC
>TRBJ2-3|TRBV7-2|TRBD2|few
CASSLRGSGVFSTDTQYF
TGTGCCAGCAGCTTAAGGGGTAGCGGGGTATTTAGCACAGATACGCAGTATTTT
>TRBJ2-6|TRBV6-1|-|-
CASRARLAGANVLTF
TGTGCCAGCAGAGCCCGTTTAGCTGGGGCCAACGTCCTGACTTTC
>TRBJ2-5|TRBV7-2|-|few
CASSSAGPQTQYF
TGTGCCAGCAGCTCCGCAGGGCCGCAGACCCAGTACTTC